These T cell receptor beta chains were read from a single sample in a study of OX40 agonist ivuxolimab in advanced cancers. The protocol was immunoSEQ multiplex PCR, while the TCRdb copy is restricted to in-frame clones and leaves out a portion. The sample gives 35,000 to 40,000 clones, more than 75% of which show up once; about 2% is in the top ten. Sample: CD4+ or CD8+ T cells sorted from blood, taken in a trial of the OX40 agonist ivuxolimab. The receptors derive from an adult with an advanced solid tumor such as melanoma, head and neck, liver or kidney cancer. Each CDR3 is given with its conserved first and last residue. The D gene is left open where the match is weak. Rows give clone size only sometimes, using once, few, many, or a class for an expanded clone.

>once|TRBJ1-1|TRBV27|TRBD1
CASSFKGAGAEAFF
TGTGCCAGCAGTTTTAAGGGGGCTGGCGCTGAAGCTTTCTTT
>NA|TRBJ1-1|TRBV7-2|NA
CASSLDWANTEAFF
TGTGCCAGCAGCTTAGATTGGGCTAACACTGAAGCTTTCTTT
>NA|TRBJ1-3|TRBV16|NA
CASSQSRVSGNTIYF
TGTGCCAGCAGCCAATCTCGGGTCTCTGGAAACACCATATATTTT
>NA|TRBJ1-4|TRBV10-2|NA
CASSGAVREKLFF
TGCGCCAGTTCAGGGGCGGTTCGTGAAAAACTGTTTTTT
>NA|TRBJ2-7|TRBV28|TRBD1
CASSLGTGGWEQYF
TGTGCCAGCAGCCTGGGGACAGGGGGCTGGGAGCAGTACTTC
>NA|TRBJ1-4|TRBV27|NA
CASSGGSLREKLFF
TGTGCCAGCAGTGGGGGGTCGTTACGTGAAAAACTGTTTTTT
>NA|TRBJ1-1|TRBV25-1|TRBD1
CASSVLGQGYTEAFF
TGTGCCAGCAGTGTGTTGGGACAGGGGTACACTGAAGCTTTCTTT
>NA|TRBJ2-1|TRBV2|TRBD2
CASTGGGNEQFF
TGTGCCAGCACGGGAGGGGGCAATGAGCAGTTCTTC
>NA|TRBJ2-5|TRBV7-9|TRBD2
CASSLGTSEETQYF
TGTGCCAGCAGCCTTGGGACTAGCGAAGAGACCCAGTACTTC
>NA|TRBJ1-4|TRBV28|TRBD1
CASSPPGTGREKLFF
TGTGCCAGCAGTCCTCCGGGGACAGGCCGGGAAAAACTGTTTTTT
>NA|TRBJ2-3|TRBV19|TRBD2
CACTSGGASTDTQYF
TGTGCGTGTACTAGCGGGGGGGCTAGCACAGATACGCAGTATTTT
>NA|TRBJ1-2|TRBV10-2|NA
CASSESIPGGGYTF
TGCGCCAGCAGTGAGTCGATCCCCGGGGGCGGCTACACCTTC
>NA|TRBJ2-1|TRBV7-2|TRBD1
CASSPGRGLYNEQFF
TGTGCCAGCAGCCCGGGCAGGGGGCTGTACAATGAGCAGTTCTTC
>NA|TRBJ1-3|TRBV5-6|TRBD1
CASSPRRQGALRGNTIYF
TGTGCCAGCAGCCCTCGGAGACAGGGGGCGCTTAGAGGAAACACCATATATTTT
>NA|TRBJ2-1|TRBV29-1|TRBD2
CSVVVGGSGNEQFF
TGCAGCGTTGTTGTTGGCGGGAGTGGCAATGAGCAGTTCTTC
>NA|TRBJ2-1|TRBV6-6|TRBD2
CASNRGLAGYNEQFF
TGTGCCAGCAACCGGGGACTAGCGGGGTACAATGAGCAGTTCTTC
>NA|TRBJ2-4|TRBV6-1|TRBD2
CASRLAGGPKNIQYF
TGTGCCAGTAGACTAGCGGGAGGGCCCAAAAACATTCAGTACTTC
>NA|TRBJ2-2|TRBV2|NA
CASMQGNTNTGELFF
TGTGCCAGCATGCAGGGAAACACGAACACCGGGGAGCTGTTTTTT
>NA|TRBJ2-7|TRBV27|NA
CASSPGDRSYEQYF
TGTGCCAGCAGTCCTGGGGACCGCTCCTACGAGCAGTACTTC
>NA|TRBJ2-5|TRBV5-8|NA
CASKRHHQETQYF
TGTGCCAGCAAGAGACACCACCAAGAGACCCAGTACTTC
>NA|TRBJ2-7|TRBV15|TRBD2
CATSRGLAVYEQYF
TGTGCCACCAGCAGAGGACTAGCCGTATACGAGCAGTACTTC
>NA|TRBJ2-7|TRBV6-6|NA
CASSVTTSPAEQYF
TGTGCCAGCAGTGTCACGACTAGTCCTGCCGAGCAGTACTTC
>NA|TRBJ1-2|TRBV21-1|NA
CASSRRNYGYTF
TGTGCCAGCAGCCGACGGAACTATGGCTACACCTTC
>NA|TRBJ2-1|TRBV6-1|TRBD2
CASTEAGASYNEQFF
TGTGCCAGCACCGAGGCGGGAGCCTCCTACAATGAGCAGTTCTTC
>few|TRBJ1-5|TRBV28|TRBD1
CASSLGRGRGQPQHF
TGTGCCAGCAGTTTAGGCAGGGGGCGCGGTCAGCCCCAGCATTTT
>NA|TRBJ1-5|TRBV11-2|NA
CASSLEWDQPQHF
TGTGCCAGCAGCTTAGAATGGGATCAGCCCCAGCATTTT
>NA|TRBJ1-1|TRBV6-4|TRBD1
CASNRGELTENTEAFF
TGTGCCAGCAACAGGGGCGAACTCACTGAAAACACTGAAGCTTTCTTT
>NA|TRBJ2-4|TRBV6-4|NA
CASSLSRGANSGLAKNIQYF
TGTGCCAGCAGTCTAAGCCGGGGGGCCAACTCGGGCCTAGCCAAAAACATTCAGTACTTC
>NA|TRBJ2-5|TRBV10-3|TRBD2
CAISIGTSGSETQYF
TGTGCCATCAGTATTGGGACTAGCGGGTCGGAGACCCAGTACTTC
>NA|TRBJ2-5|TRBV2|TRBD1
CASSVGQGAETQYF
TGTGCCAGCAGTGTCGGTCAGGGGGCGGAGACCCAGTACTTC
>NA|TRBJ1-1|TRBV19|TRBD1
CASSIQGALTEAFF
TGTGCCAGTAGTATCCAGGGGGCGCTTACTGAAGCTTTCTTT
>NA|TRBJ2-7|TRBV10-1|TRBD1
CATSDRGSYEQYF
TGCGCCACCTCGGACAGGGGCTCATACGAGCAGTACTTC
>NA|TRBJ2-2|TRBV5-4|NA
CASSFDLANTGELFF
TGTGCCAGCAGCTTTGATTTGGCGAACACCGGGGAGCTGTTTTTT